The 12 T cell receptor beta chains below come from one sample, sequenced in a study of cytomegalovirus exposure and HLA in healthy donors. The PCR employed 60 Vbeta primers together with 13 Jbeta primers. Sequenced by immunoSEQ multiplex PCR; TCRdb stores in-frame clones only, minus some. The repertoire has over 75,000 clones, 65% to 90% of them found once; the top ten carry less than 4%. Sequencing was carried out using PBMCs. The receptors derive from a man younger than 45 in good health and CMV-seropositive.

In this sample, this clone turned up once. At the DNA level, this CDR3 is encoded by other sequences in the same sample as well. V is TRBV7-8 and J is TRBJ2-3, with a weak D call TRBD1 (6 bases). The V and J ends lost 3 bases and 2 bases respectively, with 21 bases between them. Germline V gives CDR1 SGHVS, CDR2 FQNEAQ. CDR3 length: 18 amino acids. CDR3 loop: CASSLRTGTNALTDTQYF. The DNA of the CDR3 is TGTGCCAGCAGCTTGCGTACAGGGACAAATGCTCTCACAGATACGCAGTATTTT.

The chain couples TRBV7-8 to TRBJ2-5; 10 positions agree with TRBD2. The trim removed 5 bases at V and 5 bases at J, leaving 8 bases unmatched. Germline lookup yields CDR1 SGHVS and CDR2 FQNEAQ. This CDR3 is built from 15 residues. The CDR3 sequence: CASSILAGVSETQYF. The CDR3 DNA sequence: TGTGCCAGCAGCATCCTAGCGGGAGTCTCTGAGACCCAGTACTTC.

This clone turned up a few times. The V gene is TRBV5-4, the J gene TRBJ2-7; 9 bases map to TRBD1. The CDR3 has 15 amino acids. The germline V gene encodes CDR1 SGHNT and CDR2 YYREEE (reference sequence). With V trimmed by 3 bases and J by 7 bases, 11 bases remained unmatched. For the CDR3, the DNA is TGTGCCAGCAGCTCCACCGGGACAGGGTCGGGAGAGCAGTACTTC. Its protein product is CASSSTGTGSGEQYF.

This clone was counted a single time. The CDR3 sequence: CSVGGQTNTGELFF. The CDR3 region has the DNA TGCAGCGTGGGGGGACAGACGAACACCGGGGAGCTGTTTTTT. V gene TRBV29-1 combines with J gene TRBJ2-2, with D perhaps matching TRBD1 (7 bases). The length of the CDR3 is 14 residues. With 6 bases removed from V and 0 bases from J, the gap between germline ends came to 11 bases. CDR1 is SQVTM and CDR2 is ANQGSEA in the germline V gene.

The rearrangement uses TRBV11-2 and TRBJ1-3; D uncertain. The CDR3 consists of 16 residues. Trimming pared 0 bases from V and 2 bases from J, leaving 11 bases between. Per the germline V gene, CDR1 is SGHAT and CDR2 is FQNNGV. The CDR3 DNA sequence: TGTGCCAGCAGCTTAGATACCCGGAGAGCTGGAAACACCATATATTTT. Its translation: CASSLDTRRAGNTIYF.

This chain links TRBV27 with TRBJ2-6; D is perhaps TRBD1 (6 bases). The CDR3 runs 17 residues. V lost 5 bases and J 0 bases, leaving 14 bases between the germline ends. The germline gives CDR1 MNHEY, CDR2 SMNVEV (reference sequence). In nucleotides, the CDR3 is TGTGCCAGCAGTCCAAAACAGGGCGTCTCTGGGGCCAACGTCCTGACTTTC. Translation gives CASSPKQGVSGANVLTF. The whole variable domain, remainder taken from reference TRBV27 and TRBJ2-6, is EAQVTQNPRYLITVTGKKLTVTCSQNMNHEYMSWYRQDPGLGLRQIYYSMNVEVTDKGDVPEGYKVSRKEKRNFPLILESPSPNQTSLYFCASSPKQGVSGANVLTFGAGSRLTVL.

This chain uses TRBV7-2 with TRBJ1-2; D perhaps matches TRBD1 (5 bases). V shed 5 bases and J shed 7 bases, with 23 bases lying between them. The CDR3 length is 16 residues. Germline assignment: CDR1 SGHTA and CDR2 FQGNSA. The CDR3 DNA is TGTGCCAGCAGCCCTTACGGGGGAGGAGGAGTAGGTGGCTACACCTTC. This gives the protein CASSPYGGGGVGGYTF.

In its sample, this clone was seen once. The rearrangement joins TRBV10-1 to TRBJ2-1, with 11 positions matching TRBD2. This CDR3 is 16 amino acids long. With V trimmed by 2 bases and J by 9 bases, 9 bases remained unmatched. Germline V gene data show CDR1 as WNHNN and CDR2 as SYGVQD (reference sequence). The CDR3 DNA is TGCGCCAGCAGTGAGGGACTAGCGGGTGGAGGGAGTGAGCAGTTCTTC. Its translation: CASSEGLAGGGSEQFF.

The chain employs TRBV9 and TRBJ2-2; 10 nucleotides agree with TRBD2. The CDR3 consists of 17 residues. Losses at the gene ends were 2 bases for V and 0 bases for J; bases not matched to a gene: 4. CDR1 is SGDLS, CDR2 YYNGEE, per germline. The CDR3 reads CASSVLAGAANTGELFF. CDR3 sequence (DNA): TGTGCCAGCAGCGTCCTAGCGGGAGCTGCGAACACCGGGGAGCTGTTTTTT.

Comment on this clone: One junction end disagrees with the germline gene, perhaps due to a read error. CDR3 DNA: TGTGCCAGCAGTCCACCCTCACTAGCCAGCCTCACCGGGGGGCTGTTTTTT. Encoded protein: CASSPPSLASLTGGLFF. The chain employs TRBV27 and TRBJ2-2, with a weak D call TRBD2 (6 bases). Germline assignment: CDR1 MNHEY and CDR2 SMNVEV (reference sequence). There are 17 residues in the CDR3.

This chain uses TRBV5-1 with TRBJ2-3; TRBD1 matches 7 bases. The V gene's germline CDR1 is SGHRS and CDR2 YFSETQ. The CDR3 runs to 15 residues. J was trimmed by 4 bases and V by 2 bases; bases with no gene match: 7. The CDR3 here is CASSLRGLGADTQYF. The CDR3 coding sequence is TGCGCCAGCAGCTTAAGGGGGCTGGGAGCAGATACGCAGTATTTT.

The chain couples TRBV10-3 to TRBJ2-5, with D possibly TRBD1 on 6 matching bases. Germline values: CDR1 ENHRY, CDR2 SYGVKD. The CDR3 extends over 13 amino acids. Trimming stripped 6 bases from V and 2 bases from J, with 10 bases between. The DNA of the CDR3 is TGTGCCATCAGCGTTGGGACACAAGAGACCCAGTACTTC. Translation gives CAISVGTQETQYF.